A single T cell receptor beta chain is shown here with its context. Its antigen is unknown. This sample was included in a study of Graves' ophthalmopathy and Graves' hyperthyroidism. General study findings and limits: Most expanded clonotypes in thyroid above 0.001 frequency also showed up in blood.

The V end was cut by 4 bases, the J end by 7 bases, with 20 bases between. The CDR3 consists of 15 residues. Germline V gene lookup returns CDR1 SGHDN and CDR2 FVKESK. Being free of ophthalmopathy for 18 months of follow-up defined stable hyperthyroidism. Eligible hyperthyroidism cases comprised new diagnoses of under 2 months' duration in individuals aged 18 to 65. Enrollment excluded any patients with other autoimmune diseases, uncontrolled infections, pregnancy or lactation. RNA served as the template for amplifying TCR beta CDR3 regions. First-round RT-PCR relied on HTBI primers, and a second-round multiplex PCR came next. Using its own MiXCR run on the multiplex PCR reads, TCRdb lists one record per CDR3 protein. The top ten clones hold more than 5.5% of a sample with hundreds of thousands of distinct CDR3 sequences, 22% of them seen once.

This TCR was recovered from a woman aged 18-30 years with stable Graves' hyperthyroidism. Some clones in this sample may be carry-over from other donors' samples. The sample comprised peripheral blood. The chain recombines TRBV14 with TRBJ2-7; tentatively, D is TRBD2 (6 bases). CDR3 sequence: CASSLGGGREREQYF. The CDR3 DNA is TGTGCCAGCAGCCTCGGGGGAGGTCGAGAGAGGGAGCAGTACTTC. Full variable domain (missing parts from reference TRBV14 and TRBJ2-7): EAGVTQFPSHSVIEKGQTVTLRCDPISGHDNLYWYRRVMGKEIKFLLHFVKESKQDESGMPNNRFLAERTGGTYSTLKVQPAELEDSGVYFCASSLGGGREREQYFGPGTRLTVT.